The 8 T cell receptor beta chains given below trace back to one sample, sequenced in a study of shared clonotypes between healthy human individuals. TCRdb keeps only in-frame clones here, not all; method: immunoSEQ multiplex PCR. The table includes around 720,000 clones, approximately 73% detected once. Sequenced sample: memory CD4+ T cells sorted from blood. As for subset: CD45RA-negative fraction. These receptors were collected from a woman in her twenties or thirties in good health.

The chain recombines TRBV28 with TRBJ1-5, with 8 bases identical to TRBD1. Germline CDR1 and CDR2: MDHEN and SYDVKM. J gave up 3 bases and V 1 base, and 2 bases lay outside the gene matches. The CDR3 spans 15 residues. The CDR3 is CASSLLDRVNQPQHF. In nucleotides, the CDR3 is TGTGCCAGCAGTTTATTGGACAGGGTCAATCAGCCCCAGCATTTT.

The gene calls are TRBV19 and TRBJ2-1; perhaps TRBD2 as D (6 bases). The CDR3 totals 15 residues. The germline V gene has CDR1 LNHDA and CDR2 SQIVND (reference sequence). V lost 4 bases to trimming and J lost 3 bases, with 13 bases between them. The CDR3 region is CASSNRESFYNEQFF. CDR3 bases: TGTGCCAGTAGTAATCGGGAGAGTTTCTACAATGAGCAGTTCTTC.

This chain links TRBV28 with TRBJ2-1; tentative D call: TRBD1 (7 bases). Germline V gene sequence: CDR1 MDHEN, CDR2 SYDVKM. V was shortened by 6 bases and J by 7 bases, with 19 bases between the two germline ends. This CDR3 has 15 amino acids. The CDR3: CASRYGGGESNEQFF. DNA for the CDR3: TGTGCCAGCAGATATGGAGGGGGCGAGAGTAATGAGCAGTTCTTC.

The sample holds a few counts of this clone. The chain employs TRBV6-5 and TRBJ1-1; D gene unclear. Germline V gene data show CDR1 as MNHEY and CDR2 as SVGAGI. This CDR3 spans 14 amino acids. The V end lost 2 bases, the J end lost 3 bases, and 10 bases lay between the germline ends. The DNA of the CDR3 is TGTGCCAGCAGTTACAGGGCTGCGGACACTGAAGCTTTCTTT. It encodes CASSYRAADTEAFF.

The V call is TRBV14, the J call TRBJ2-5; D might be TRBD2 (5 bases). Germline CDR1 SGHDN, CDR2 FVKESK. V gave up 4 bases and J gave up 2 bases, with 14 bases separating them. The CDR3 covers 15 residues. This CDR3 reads CASSPPGFRQETQYF. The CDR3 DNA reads TGTGCCAGCAGCCCCCCGGGGTTTCGTCAAGAGACCCAGTACTTC.

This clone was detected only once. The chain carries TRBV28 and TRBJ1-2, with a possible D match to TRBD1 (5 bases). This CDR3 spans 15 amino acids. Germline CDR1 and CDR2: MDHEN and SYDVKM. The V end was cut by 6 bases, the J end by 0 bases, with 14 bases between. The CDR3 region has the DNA TGTGCCAGCAGCATACACGGGACGGCTAACTATGGCTACACCTTC. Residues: CASSIHGTANYGYTF.

DNA of the CDR3: TGTGCCAGCAGCTTGCGACAGGGGGGTGGAAACACCATATATTTT. This sequence encodes CASSLRQGGGNTIYF. This rearrangement joins TRBV5-6 to TRBJ1-3, with TRBD1 matching over 9 bases. Trimming took 1 base from V and 3 from J; bases not matched to a gene: 2. The CDR3 contains 15 residues. The germline V gene has CDR1 SGHDT and CDR2 YYEEEE.

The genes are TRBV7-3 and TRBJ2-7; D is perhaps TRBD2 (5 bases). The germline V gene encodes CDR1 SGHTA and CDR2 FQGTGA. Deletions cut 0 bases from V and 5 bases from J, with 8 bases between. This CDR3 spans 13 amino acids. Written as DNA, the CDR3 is TGTGCCAGCAGCTTAACGCCCGGGGACGAGCAGTACTTC. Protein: CASSLTPGDEQYF.